This T cell receptor beta chain came from a study of CD8+CD57+ T cells in acquired aplastic anemia. On the study more broadly: DNA recovered from sorted CD4+ and CD8+ cells had a mean of 3.2 ug. Researchers reported that healthy donors averaged about 9.8 million reads for CD4+ cells.

Study results and limitations: Patients and controls turned out to have 25 to 30 CD8+ CDR3 sequences in common. Patients were compared with controls for CD8+ Simpson's diversity, and no significant difference emerged.

Comment on this clonotype: Antigen: not known.

The germline V gene encodes CDR1 SGHNT and CDR2 YYREEE (reference sequence). The CDR3 is 15 residues long. V was shortened by 4 bases and J by 0 bases, with 13 bases between the two germline ends. Genomic DNA provided the template from which TCR beta VDJ and CDR3 profiles were obtained. A single record per CDR3 protein comes from TCRdb applying MiXCR to the reads. This sample yields about 220,000 distinct CDR3 sequences, of which roughly 35% are seen a single time; more than 0.95% belongs to the top ten. The sequenced sample was sorted CD4+, CD8+, or CD8+CD57+ T cells (not recorded which) from PBMCs. The gene calls are TRBV5-4 and TRBJ1-2, with D perhaps matching TRBD1 (6 bases). The TCR originated in a human donor in good health, serving as a control. The CDR3 DNA reads TGTGCCAGCAGCCCGTGGGACAAGTCTAACTATGGCTACACCTTC. This encodes CASSPWDKSNYGYTF.